Sequencing of this TCR beta chain was carried out in a study of blood T cell repertoires in COVID-19. Clones were read by immunoSEQ multiplex PCR, and TCRdb kept only the in-frame ones, dropping some. Of approximately 110,000 clones in the sample, 70% to 85% were seen once. The germline gives CDR1 LNHNV, CDR2 YYDKDF (reference sequence). With 0 bases removed from V and 0 bases from J, the gap between germline ends came to 10 bases. The CDR3 has 16 amino acids. This clonotype was obtained from a woman over 75 with active or convalescent COVID-19. Sequenced sample: peripheral blood. This sequence joins TRBV15 and TRBJ2-3; the D gene is possibly TRBD2 (6 bases). CDR3 nucleotides: TGTGCCACCAGCAGAGACCGCCGGGGGAGCACAGATACGCAGTATTTT. Its protein is CATSRDRRGSTDTQYF.